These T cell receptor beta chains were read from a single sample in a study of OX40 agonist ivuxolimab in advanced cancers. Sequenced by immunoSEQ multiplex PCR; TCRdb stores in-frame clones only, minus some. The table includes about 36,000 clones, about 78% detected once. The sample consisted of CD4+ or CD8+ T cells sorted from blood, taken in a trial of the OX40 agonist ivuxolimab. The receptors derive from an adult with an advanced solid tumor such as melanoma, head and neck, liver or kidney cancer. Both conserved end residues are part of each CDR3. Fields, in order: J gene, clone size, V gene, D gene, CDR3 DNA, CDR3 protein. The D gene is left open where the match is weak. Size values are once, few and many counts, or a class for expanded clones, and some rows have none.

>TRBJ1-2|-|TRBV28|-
TGTGCCAGCAGTTCCCCACGGGACTGGAACTATGGCTACACCTTC
CASSSPRDWNYGYTF
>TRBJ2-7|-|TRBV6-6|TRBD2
TGTGCCAGCAGTGGGACTAGCGGGAGTCCCTTCTACGAGCAGTACTTC
CASSGTSGSPFYEQYF
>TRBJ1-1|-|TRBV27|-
TGTGCCAGCAGTTATACACAGGGGAACACTGAAGCTTTCTTT
CASSYTQGNTEAFF
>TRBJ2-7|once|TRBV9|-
TGTGCCAGCAGCGTAGAAGGAGAAGCCTACGAGCAGTACTTC
CASSVEGEAYEQYF
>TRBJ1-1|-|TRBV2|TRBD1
TGTGCCAGCAGGAAGTGGACAGGGGGCAACACTGAAGCTTTCTTT
CASRKWTGGNTEAFF
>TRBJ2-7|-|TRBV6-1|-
TGTGCCAGCAGTGAAGACGCTTACTCCTACGAGCAGTACTTC
CASSEDAYSYEQYF
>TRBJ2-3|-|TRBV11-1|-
TGTGCCAGCAGCTTCGCTGCGGGGACAACAGATACGCAGTATTTT
CASSFAAGTTDTQYF
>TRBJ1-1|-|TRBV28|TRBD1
TGTGCCAGCATCCCGACAGGGAATACTGAAGCTTTCTTT
CASIPTGNTEAFF
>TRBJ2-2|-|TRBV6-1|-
TGTGCCAGCAGTGAATTCACGAACACCGGGGAGCTGTTTTTT
CASSEFTNTGELFF
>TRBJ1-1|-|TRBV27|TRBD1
TGTGCCAGCAGTTTATCCGGGACAGGGCCCACTGAAGCTTTCTTT
CASSLSGTGPTEAFF
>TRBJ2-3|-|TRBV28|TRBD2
TGTGCCAGCGTAGCGGGAGGTACAGATACGCAGTATTTT
CASVAGGTDTQYF
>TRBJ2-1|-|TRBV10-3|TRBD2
TGTGCCATCAGTGTGACGTCTAGCGGGAGCCGCGATGAGCAGTTCTTC
CAISVTSSGSRDEQFF
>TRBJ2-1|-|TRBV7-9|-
TGTGCCAGCAGCTTAGGGGTTGGGGGCTATGAGCAGTTCTTC
CASSLGVGGYEQFF
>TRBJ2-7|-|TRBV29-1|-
TGCAGCGTCCGGGACCCCAGCTCCTACGAGCAGTACTTC
CSVRDPSSYEQYF
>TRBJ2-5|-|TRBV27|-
TGTGCCAGCTCCACGGGCAGACTCCAAGAGACCCAGTACTTC
CASSTGRLQETQYF